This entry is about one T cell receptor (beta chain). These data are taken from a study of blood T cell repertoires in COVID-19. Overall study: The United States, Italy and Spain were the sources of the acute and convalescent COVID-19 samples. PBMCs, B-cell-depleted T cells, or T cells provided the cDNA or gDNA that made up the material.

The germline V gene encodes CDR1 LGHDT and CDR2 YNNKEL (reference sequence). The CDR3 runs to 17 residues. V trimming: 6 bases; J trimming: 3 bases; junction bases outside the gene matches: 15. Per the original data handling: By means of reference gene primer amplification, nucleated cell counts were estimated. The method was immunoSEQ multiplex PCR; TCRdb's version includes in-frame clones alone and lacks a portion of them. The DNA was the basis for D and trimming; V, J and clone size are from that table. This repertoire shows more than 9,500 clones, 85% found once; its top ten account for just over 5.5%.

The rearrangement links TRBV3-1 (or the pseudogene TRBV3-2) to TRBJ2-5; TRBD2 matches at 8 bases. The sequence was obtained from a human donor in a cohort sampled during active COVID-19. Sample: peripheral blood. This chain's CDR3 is CASSQRTGTRTKETQYF. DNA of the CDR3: TGTGCCAGCAGTCAGAGAACCGGGACTAGAACAAAAGAGACCCAGTACTTC.